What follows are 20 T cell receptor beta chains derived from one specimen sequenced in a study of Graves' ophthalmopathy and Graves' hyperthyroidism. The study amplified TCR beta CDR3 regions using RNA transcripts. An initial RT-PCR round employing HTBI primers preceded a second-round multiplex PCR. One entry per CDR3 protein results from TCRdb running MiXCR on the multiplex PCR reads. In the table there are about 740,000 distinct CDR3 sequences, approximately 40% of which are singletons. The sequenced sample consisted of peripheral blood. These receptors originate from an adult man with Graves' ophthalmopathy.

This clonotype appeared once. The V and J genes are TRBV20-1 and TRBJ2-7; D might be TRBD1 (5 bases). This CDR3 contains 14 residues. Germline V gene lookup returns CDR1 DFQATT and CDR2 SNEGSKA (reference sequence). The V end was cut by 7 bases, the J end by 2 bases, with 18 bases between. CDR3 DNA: TGCAGTGGTTTAAGGGGTGTTTCGGCCTACGAGCAGTACTTC. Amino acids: CSGLRGVSAYEQYF.

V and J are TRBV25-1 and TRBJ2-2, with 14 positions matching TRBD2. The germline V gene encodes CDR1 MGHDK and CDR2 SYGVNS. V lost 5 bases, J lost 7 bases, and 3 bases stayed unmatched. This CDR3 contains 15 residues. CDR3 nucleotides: TGTGCCAGCAGTTTTGGGACTAGCGGGAGCGGGGAGCTGTTTTTT. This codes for CASSFGTSGSGELFF.

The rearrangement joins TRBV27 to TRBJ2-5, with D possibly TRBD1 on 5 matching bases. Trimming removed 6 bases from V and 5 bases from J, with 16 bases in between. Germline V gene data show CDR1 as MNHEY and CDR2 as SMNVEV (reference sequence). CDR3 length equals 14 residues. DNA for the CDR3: TGTGCCAGCAGCATAGGCCCCAGGGTGGAGACCCAGTACTTC. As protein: CASSIGPRVETQYF.

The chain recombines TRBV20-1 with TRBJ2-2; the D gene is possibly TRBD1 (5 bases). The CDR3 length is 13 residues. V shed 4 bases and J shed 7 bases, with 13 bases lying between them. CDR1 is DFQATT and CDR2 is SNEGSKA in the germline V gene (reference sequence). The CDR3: CSANPGLGGELFF. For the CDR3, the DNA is TGCAGTGCTAACCCAGGGTTGGGCGGGGAGCTGTTTTTT.

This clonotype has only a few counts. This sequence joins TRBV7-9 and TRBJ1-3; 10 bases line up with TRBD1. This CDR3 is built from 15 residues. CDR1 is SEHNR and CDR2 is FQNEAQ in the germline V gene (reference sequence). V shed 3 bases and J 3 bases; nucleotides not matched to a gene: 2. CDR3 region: CASSLDRGYGNTIYF. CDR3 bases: TGTGCCAGCAGCTTGGACAGGGGGTATGGAAACACCATATATTTT.

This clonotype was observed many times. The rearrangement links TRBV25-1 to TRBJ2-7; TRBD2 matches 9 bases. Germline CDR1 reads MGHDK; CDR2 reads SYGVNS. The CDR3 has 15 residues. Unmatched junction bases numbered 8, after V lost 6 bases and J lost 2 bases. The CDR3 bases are TGTGCCAGCAGCGAAGGACTAGCGTTGACCTACGAGCAGTACTTC. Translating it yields CASSEGLALTYEQYF.

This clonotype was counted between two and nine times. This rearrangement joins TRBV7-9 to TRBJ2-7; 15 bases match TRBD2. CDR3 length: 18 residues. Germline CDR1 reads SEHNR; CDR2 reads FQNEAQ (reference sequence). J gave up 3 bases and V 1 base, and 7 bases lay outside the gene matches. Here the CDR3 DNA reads TGTGCCAGCAGCTTAGTTTACGGACTAGCGGGAGGGGGCTACGAGCAGTACTTC. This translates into CASSLVYGLAGGGYEQYF.

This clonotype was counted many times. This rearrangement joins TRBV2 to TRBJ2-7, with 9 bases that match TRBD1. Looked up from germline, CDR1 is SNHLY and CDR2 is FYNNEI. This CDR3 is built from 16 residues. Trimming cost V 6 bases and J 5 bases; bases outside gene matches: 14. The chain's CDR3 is CASRYDPGQGSDEQYF. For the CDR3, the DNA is TGTGCCAGCAGGTATGATCCGGGACAGGGAAGCGACGAGCAGTACTTC.

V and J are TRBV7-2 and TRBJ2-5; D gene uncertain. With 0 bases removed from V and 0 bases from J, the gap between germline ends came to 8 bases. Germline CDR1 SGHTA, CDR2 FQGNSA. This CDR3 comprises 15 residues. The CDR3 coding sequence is TGTGCCAGCAGCTTAGCCTCCGGGTACCAAGAGACCCAGTACTTC. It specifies CASSLASGYQETQYF.

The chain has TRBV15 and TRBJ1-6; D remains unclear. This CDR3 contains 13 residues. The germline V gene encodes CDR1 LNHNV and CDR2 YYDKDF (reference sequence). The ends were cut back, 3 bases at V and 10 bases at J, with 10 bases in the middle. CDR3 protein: CATSSYSSSPLHF. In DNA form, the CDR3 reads TGTGCCACCAGCAGTTACTCGAGCTCACCCCTCCACTTT. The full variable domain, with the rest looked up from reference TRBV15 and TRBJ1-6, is DAMVIQNPRYQVTQFGKPVTLSCSQTLNHNVMYWYQQKSSQAPKLLFHYYDKDFNNEADTPDNFQSRRPNTSFCFLDIRSPGLGDTAMYLCATSSYSSSPLHFGNGTRLTVT.

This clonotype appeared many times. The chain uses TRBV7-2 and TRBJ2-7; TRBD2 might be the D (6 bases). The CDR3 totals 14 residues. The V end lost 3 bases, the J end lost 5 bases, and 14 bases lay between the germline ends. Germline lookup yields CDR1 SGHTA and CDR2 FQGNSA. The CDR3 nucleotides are TGTGCCAGCAGCTTCCGGGAGTCTCACCACGAGCAGTACTTC. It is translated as CASSFRESHHEQYF. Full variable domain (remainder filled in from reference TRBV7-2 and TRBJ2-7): GAGVSQSPSNKVTEKGKDVELRCDPISGHTALYWYRQSLGQGLEFLIYFQGNSAPDKSGLPSDRFSAERTGGSVSTLTIQRTQQEDSAVYLCASSFRESHHEQYFGPGTRLTVT.

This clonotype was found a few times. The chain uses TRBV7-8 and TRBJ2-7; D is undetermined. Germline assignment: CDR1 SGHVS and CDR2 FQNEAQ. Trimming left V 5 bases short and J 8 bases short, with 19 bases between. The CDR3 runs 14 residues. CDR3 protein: CASSPRRLLGQQYF. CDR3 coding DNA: TGTGCCAGCAGCCCACGGCGACTCCTCGGCCAGCAGTACTTC.

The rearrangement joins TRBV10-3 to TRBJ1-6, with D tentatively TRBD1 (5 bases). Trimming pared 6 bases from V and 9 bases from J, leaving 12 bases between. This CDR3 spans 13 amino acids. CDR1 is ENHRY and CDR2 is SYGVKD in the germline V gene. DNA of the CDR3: TGTGCCATCAGAACGGGGGGTGGTTCACCCCTCCACTTT. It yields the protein CAIRTGGGSPLHF.

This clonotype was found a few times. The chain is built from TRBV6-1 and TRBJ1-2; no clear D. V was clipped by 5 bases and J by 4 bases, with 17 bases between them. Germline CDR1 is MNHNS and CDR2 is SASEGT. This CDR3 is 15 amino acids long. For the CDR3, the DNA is TGTGCCAGCAGTAGGCCGACTGGTAACTTCTATGGCTACACCTTC. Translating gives CASSRPTGNFYGYTF.

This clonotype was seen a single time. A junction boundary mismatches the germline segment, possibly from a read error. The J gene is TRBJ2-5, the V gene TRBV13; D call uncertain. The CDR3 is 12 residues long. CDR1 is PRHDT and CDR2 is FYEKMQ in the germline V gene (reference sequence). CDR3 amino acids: CASLQSPEAQYF. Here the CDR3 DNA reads TGTGCCAGCCTTCAGTCCCCAGAGGCCCAGTACTTC. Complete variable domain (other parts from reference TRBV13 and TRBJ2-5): AAGVIQSPRHLIKEKRETATLKCYPIPRHDTVYWYQQGPGQDPQFLISFYEKMQSDKGSIPDRFSAQQFSDYHSELNMSSLELGDSALYFCASLQSPEAQYFGPGTRLLVL.

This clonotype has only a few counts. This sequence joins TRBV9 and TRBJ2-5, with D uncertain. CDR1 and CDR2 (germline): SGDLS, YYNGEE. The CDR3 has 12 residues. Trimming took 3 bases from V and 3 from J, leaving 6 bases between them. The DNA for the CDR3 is TGTGCCAGCAGCGATGCGAAAGAGACCCAGTACTTC. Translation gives CASSDAKETQYF.

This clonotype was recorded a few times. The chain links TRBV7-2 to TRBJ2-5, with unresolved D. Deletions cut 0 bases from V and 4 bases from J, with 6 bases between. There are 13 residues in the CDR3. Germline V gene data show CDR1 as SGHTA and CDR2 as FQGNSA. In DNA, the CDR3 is TGTGCCAGCAGCTTAGCATCTCTAGAGACCCAGTACTTC. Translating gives CASSLASLETQYF.

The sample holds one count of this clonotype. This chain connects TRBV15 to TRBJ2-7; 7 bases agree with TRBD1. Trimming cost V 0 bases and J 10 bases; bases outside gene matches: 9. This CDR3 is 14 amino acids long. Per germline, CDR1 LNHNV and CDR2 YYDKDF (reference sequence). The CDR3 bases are TGTGCCACCAGCAGAGATATGCAGGGGGATTCCCAGTACTTC. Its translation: CATSRDMQGDSQYF.

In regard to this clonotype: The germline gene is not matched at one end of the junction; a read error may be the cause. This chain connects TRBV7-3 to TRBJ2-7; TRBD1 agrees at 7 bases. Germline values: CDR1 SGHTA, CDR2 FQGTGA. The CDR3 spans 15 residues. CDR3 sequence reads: CASSQEGSTGHEQYF. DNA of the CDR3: TGCGCCAGCAGCCAAGAGGGGTCGACAGGGCACGAGCAGTACTTC.

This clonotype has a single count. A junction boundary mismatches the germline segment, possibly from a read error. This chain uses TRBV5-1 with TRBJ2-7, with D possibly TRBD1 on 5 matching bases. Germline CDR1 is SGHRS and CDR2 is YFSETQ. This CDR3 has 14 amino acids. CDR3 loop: CASSLDQGGNERYF. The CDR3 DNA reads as TGCGCCAGCAGCTTGGACCAGGGTGGAAACGAGCGGTACTTC.